This entry describes one TCR beta chain. Its target antigen remains unknown. No quality values exist for individual bases; no much larger clone is one base distant. From its cysteine to its phenylalanine, the CDR3 spans 16 amino acids. The DNA shown is the 48-base CDR3, in frame from base 1. Trimmed from V: 2 bases; trimmed from J: 0 bases; junction bases lacking a gene match: 5. CDR1 and CDR2, looked up from the germline V gene, are SGDLS and YYNGEE. These data are taken from a study of response to subunit inactivated influenza vaccine listed by TCRdb under 2018. Background on the whole study: Deep quantitative T cell receptor repertoire profiling was used in the study to track responses to a trivalent subunit inactivated influenza vaccine. The study at large found these results: According to the authors, only a limited number of new T cells may be recruited by each seasonal influenza vaccination.

To prepare the library, RT-PCR was applied. Data came from an Illumina HiSeq 2500. TCRdb took the public reads, trimmed them with fastp at Q25, ran MiXCR for clone calling and kept in-frame beta chains. Rows with a matching CDR3 protein are joined into one entry that keeps the most common DNA and genes. Across this sample there are 600,000 to 700,000 distinct CDR3 sequences, with approximately 15% seen only once. The ten largest clones add up to 7.6% of the sample. The sequence derives from a man aged 50 or older who received an inactivated influenza vaccine. Donor details come from another sample of the same person, matched by shared clones. The source material was PBMCs from blood, sampled 14 days before vaccination. The chain employs TRBV9 and TRBJ2-1; 7 bases in between match TRBD1. CDR3 region: CASSVATGNSYNEQFF. The DNA sequence is as follows: TGTGCCAGCAGCGTGGCGACAGGGAACTCCTACAATGAGCAGTTCTTC.